The clone carrying this T cell receptor (beta chain) occurred a few times. As yet, its antigen is unknown. This sample stems from a study of T cell repertoires in cytomegalovirus infection. Turning to the study itself: In public TCR beta signatures, there were indications of both CMV infection and matching HLA type. General study points: Carriers of CMV and the relevant HLA type were discriminated by public TCR beta frequency. The study found HLA-C-restricted CMV-specific TCR beta clonotypes dominating the ex vivo response.

Using its own MiXCR run on the reads, TCRdb lists one record per CDR3 protein. The data hold 750,000 to 900,000 distinct CDR3 sequences, with about 27% observed a single time. Germline V gene sequence: CDR1 MNHEY, CDR2 SMNVEV (reference sequence). Trimming at V came to 1 base and at J to 10 bases, leaving 7 bases not matched to a gene. The CDR3 contains 15 residues. This chain joins TRBV27 and TRBJ2-1, with 10 bases identical to TRBD1. This specimen consisted of cultured CD8+ T cells from PBMCs, obtained from culture after CMV antigen stimulation. This TCR was sampled from a human donor in good health (CMV status not recorded). Some clones in this sample may be carry-over from other donors' samples. The DNA of the CDR3 is TGTGCCAGCAGTTTATTGCGGGACAGGGGTACGGAGCAGTTCTTC. This encodes CASSLLRDRGTEQFF.